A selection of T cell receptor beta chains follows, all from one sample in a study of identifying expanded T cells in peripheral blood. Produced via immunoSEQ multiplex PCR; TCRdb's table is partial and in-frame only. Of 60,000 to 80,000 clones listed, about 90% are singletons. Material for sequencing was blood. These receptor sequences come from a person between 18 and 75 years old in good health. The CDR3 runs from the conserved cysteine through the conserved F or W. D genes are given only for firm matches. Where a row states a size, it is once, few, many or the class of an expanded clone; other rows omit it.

CDR3 DNA: TGTGCCAGCAGTGAGGGCTCTGGGGCCAACGTCCTGACTTTC; CDR3 protein: CASSEGSGANVLTF; clone size: few; J gene: TRBJ2-6; D gene: .; V gene: TRBV6-4
CDR3 DNA: TGCGCCAGCAGTTATACGGGACTAGCGGGAGGTTCCTACAATGAGCAGTTCTTC; CDR3 protein: CASSYTGLAGGSYNEQFF; clone size: .; J gene: TRBJ2-1; D gene: TRBD2; V gene: TRBV5-1
CDR3 DNA: TGTGCCAGCAGCCCGGACAGGTCCACAGATACGCAGTATTTT; CDR3 protein: CASSPDRSTDTQYF; clone size: few; J gene: TRBJ2-3; D gene: TRBD1; V gene: TRBV5-4
CDR3 DNA: TGCGCCAGCAGCCAAGACCGTCAGATCCGTACAATGGCCCTCAATGAGCAGTTCTTC; CDR3 protein: CASSQDRQIRTMALNEQFF; clone size: .; J gene: TRBJ2-1; D gene: .; V gene: TRBV4-1
CDR3 DNA: TGTGCCAGCAGTCCGCGAATCGGGGGGGAGGAGACCCAGTACTTC; CDR3 protein: CASSPRIGGEETQYF; clone size: .; J gene: TRBJ2-5; D gene: TRBD2; V gene: TRBV6-6
CDR3 DNA: TGTGCCAGCAGCCAACAGGGTTTTGTCTACGAGCAGTACTTC; CDR3 protein: CASSQQGFVYEQYF; clone size: .; J gene: TRBJ2-7; D gene: .; V gene: TRBV7-2
CDR3 DNA: TGTGCCAGCAGCGCCGCAGGGGTTGAAAAACTGTTTTTT; CDR3 protein: CASSAAGVEKLFF; clone size: .; J gene: TRBJ1-4; D gene: .; V gene: TRBV9
CDR3 DNA: TGTGCCAGTAGTATAAGACAGAATTTGAACACTGAAGCTTTCTTT; CDR3 protein: CASSIRQNLNTEAFF; clone size: .; J gene: TRBJ1-1; D gene: .; V gene: TRBV19
CDR3 DNA: TGTGCCTGGAGTGGAGGGGGCTTTGGAAACACCATATATTTT; CDR3 protein: CAWSGGGFGNTIYF; clone size: .; J gene: TRBJ1-3; D gene: TRBD1; V gene: TRBV30
CDR3 DNA: TGTGCCAGCAGCCAACAGGAGAGGAGTCAGCCCCAGCATTTT; CDR3 protein: CASSQQERSQPQHF; clone size: .; J gene: TRBJ1-5; D gene: .; V gene: TRBV2
CDR3 DNA: TGTGCCAGCAGCTTGGAAGGGAATGAGCAGTTCTTC; CDR3 protein: CASSLEGNEQFF; clone size: .; J gene: TRBJ2-1; D gene: .; V gene: TRBV5-4
CDR3 DNA: TGCGCCAGCAGCTTCCGGGACAGGGGGGTCGCTTACGAGCAGTACTTC; CDR3 protein: CASSFRDRGVAYEQYF; clone size: .; J gene: TRBJ2-7; D gene: TRBD1; V gene: TRBV4-3
CDR3 DNA: TGTGCCATCAGTTTGACCGGGACTAGCGGGGGGGACAATGAGCAGTTCTTC; CDR3 protein: CAISLTGTSGGDNEQFF; clone size: .; J gene: TRBJ2-1; D gene: TRBD2; V gene: TRBV10-3
CDR3 DNA: TGTGCCAGCAGTTACTCACGACTCTCTGGAAACACCATATATTTT; CDR3 protein: CASSYSRLSGNTIYF; clone size: .; J gene: TRBJ1-3; D gene: .; V gene: TRBV6-5
CDR3 DNA: TGCGCCATCTGGATGCCGGGACAGGAGTATGATGGCTACACCTTC; CDR3 protein: CAIWMPGQEYDGYTF; clone size: .; J gene: TRBJ1-2; D gene: TRBD1; V gene: TRBV10-2
CDR3 DNA: TGTGCCAGCAGTGCGGTCCTGCTAGGCGAGCAGTACTTC; CDR3 protein: CASSAVLLGEQYF; clone size: .; J gene: TRBJ2-7; D gene: .; V gene: TRBV6-1
CDR3 DNA: TGTGCCAGCAGCTTAGGGGGTAGTTATTACGAGCAGTACTTC; CDR3 protein: CASSLGGSYYEQYF; clone size: .; J gene: TRBJ2-7; D gene: .; V gene: TRBV7-6